The text below deals with one TCR beta chain. This record belongs to a study of blood T cell repertoires in COVID-19. Study-level background: Italy, Spain and the United States were the sources of the convalescent and acute COVID-19 samples.

The CDR3 totals 16 residues. The germline V and J ends were trimmed by 7 bases and 0 bases, with 19 bases remaining between them. Some clones are missing from TCRdb's copy, which holds only in-frame ones; the method was immunoSEQ multiplex PCR. The sample has under 200,000 clones; around 84% are singletons. Sequencing used peripheral blood. The TCR was taken from a man aged 50 to 60 with active or convalescent COVID-19. V and J are TRBV23-1 and TRBJ2-7; D call uncertain. TRBV23-1 is an ORF; its function is uncertain. The CDR3 DNA reads as TGCGCCAGCAATCTAGATCAATATGACCCCTCCTACGAGCAGTACTTC. As protein: CASNLDQYDPSYEQYF.